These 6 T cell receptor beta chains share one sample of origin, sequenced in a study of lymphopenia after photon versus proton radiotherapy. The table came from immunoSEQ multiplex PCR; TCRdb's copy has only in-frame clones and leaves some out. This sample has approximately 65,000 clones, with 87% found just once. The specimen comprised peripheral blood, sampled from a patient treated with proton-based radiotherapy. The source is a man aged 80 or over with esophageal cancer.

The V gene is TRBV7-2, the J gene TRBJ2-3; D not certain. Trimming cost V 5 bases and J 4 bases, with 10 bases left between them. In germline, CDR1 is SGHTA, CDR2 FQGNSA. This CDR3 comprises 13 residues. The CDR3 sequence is CASSLPASDTQYF. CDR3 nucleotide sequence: TGTGCCAGCAGCCTGCCCGCCTCAGATACGCAGTATTTT.

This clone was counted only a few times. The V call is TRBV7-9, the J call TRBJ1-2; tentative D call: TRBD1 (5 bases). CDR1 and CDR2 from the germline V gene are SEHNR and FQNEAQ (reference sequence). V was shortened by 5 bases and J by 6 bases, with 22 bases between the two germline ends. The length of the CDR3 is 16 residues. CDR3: CASSTYPTRGVDGYTF. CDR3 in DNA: TGTGCCAGCAGCACGTACCCCACGAGGGGCGTGGATGGCTACACCTTC.

This chain's CDR3 is CASSFLGHEQYF. The CDR3 bases are TGTGCCAGCAGCTTCCTAGGGCACGAGCAGTACTTC. The chain joins TRBV7-2 to TRBJ2-7; no clear D gene. The germline CDR1 and CDR2 sequences are SGHTA and FQGNSA. V lost 3 bases and J 5 bases, leaving 8 bases between the germline ends. The CDR3 is made up of 12 amino acids.

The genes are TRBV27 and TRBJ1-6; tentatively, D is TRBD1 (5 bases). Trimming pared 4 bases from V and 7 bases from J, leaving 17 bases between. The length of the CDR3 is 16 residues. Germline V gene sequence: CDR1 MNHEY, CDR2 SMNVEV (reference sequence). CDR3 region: CASSSEGLSRNSPLHF. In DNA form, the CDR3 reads TGTGCCAGCAGTTCTGAGGGGCTATCACGCAATTCACCCCTCCACTTT.

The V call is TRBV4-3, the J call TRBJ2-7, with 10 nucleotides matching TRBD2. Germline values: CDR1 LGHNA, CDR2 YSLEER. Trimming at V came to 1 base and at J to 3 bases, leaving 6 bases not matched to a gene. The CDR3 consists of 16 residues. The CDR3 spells CASSQALASGGYEQYF. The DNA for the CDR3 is TGCGCCAGCAGCCAAGCATTGGCTAGCGGGGGCTACGAGCAGTACTTC.

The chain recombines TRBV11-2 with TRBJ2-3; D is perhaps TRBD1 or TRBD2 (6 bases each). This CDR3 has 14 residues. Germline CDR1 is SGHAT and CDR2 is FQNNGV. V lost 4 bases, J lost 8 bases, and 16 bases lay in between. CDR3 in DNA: TGTGCCAGCAGCTCCGCCGGGGGCACGGGTACGCAGTATTTT. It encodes CASSSAGGTGTQYF.